Sequencing of this T cell receptor beta chain was carried out in a study of CD8+ T cells in alopecia areata. It was cDNA, reverse transcribed from extracted RNA, that served as the sequencing template. Libraries were prepared by immunoSEQ multiplex PCR; TCRdb keeps only in-frame clonotypes and omits some of them. The data hold approximately 180,000 clones, with about 61% observed a single time. Indicated treatment: oral pan-JAK inhibitor, 5-10 mg twice daily. The V end was cut by 6 bases, the J end by 4 bases, with 13 bases between. The CDR3 is 13 residues long. Germline CDR1 reads GTSNPN; CDR2 reads SVGIG (reference sequence).

This TCR was recovered from a human donor with alopecia areata. This chain joins TRBV30 and TRBJ1-3; D uncertain. The sample here was CD4+ T cells sorted from blood, taken between weeks 55 and 65, from a patient treated with tofacitinib. The DNA for the CDR3 is TGTGCCTGTGGAGCCTCGGGCGGAAACACCATATATTTT. Translating gives CACGASGGNTIYF.